Here is one TCR beta chain with its context. The CDR3 runs 15 residues. The germline CDR1 and CDR2 sequences are SGHAT and FQDESV (reference sequence). V lost 0 bases, J lost 2 bases, and 9 bases lay in between. This specimen comes from a study of CD8+CD57+ T cells in acquired aplastic anemia. Study-level information: Sorted cells (CD4+ and CD8+) yielded DNA amounts that averaged about 2.9 ug.

In patients chosen for sequencing, flow cytometry had shown CD8+CD57+ cell expansion. Investigators profiled TCR beta VDJ and CDR3 from genomic DNA template. TCRdb fed the reads into MiXCR, producing one record per CDR3 protein. The sample includes approximately 80,000 distinct CDR3 sequences, roughly 72% of them seen just once. The chain carries TRBV11-1 and TRBJ2-3; D remains ambiguous. The receptor's source is a human donor with aplastic anemia. The sequencing input was sorted CD4+, CD8+, or CD8+CD57+ T cells (not recorded which) from PBMCs. DNA for the CDR3: TGTGCCAGCAGCTTAGCAGTGACCGACACAGATACGCAGTATTTT. Its protein is CASSLAVTDTDTQYF.